The 18 T cell receptor beta chains presented below share a single source sample, sequenced in a study of T-cell reconstitution after alpha-beta-depleted transplantation in children. A TCRbeta library incorporating unique molecular identifiers was prepared. From the PCR reads, TCRdb called clonotypes with MiXCR, one entry per CDR3 protein. This table has approximately 210,000 distinct CDR3 sequences, approximately 14% appearing once. The sample consisted of PBMCs from the stem cell graft donor, taken from the stem cell graft. The receptors here all came from a human donor who donated a stem cell graft to a child with acute lymphoblastic leukemia.

This clonotype was seen once. CDR3 in amino acids: CASSLAGGRGFSHEQFF. The CDR3 DNA follows: TGCGCCAGCAGCTTGGCCGGAGGGCGGGGGTTCTCCCATGAGCAGTTCTTC. The rearrangement links TRBV5-1 to TRBJ2-1; 7 bases are shared with TRBD2. Germline CDR1 is SGHRS and CDR2 is YFSETQ. Trimming at V came to 0 bases and at J to 8 bases, leaving 14 bases not matched to a gene. This CDR3 region has 17 residues.

This clonotype was picked up many times. CDR3 loop: CASSFNTGGITYEQYF. CDR3 DNA: TGCGCCAGCAGCTTTAACACAGGGGGCATCACCTACGAGCAGTACTTC. The chain combines TRBV5-1 with TRBJ2-7; 9 bases align to TRBD1. Germline CDR1 is SGHRS and CDR2 is YFSETQ. This CDR3 comprises 16 residues. V lost 2 bases and J lost 2; bases outside the gene matches: 8.

Regarding this clonotype: This CDR3 fails to terminate in the conserved phenylalanine or tryptophan, so it likely reflects a read error. This chain uses TRBV6-2 or TRBV6-3 with TRBJ1-1; 7 nucleotides line up with TRBD1. Trimming cost V 4 bases and J 1 base; bases outside gene matches: 3. Germline-derived CDR1 and CDR2 are MNHEY and SVGEGT. CDR3 length: 14 amino acids. This CDR3 is CASSSGGRNTEAFL. DNA for the CDR3: TGTGCCAGCAGTTCAGGGGGTCGGAACACTGAAGCTTTCTTG.

This clonotype was seen ten or more times. The chain carries TRBV10-3 and TRBJ1-5; 10 bases agree with TRBD1. V lost 6 bases and J lost 0; bases outside the gene matches: 8. This CDR3 comprises 17 residues. Germline assignment: CDR1 ENHRY and CDR2 SYGVKD. Here the CDR3 DNA reads TGTGCCATCAGCGCCGGGACAGGGGTTGGTAGCAATCAGCCCCAGCATTTT. As protein: CAISAGTGVGSNQPQHF.

This clonotype came up many times. V is TRBV20-1 and J is TRBJ1-2, with D possibly being TRBD1 (6 bases). This CDR3 has 14 residues. The V gene's germline CDR1 is DFQATT and CDR2 SNEGSKA (reference sequence). Trimming pared 6 bases from V and 5 bases from J, leaving 19 bases between. The CDR3 coding sequence is TGCAGTGCGGCTCGGGACACCTATCGGTATGGCTACACCTTC. It yields the protein CSAARDTYRYGYTF.

This clonotype was seen repeatedly, ten times or more. This chain connects TRBV6-1 to TRBJ1-2, with D possibly being TRBD1 (6 bases). Germline V gene data show CDR1 as MNHNS and CDR2 as SASEGT. Deletions cut 8 bases from V and 0 bases from J, with 16 bases between. The CDR3 loop spans 15 amino acids. CDR3 sequence reads: CASGPLQGSNYGYTF. CDR3 in DNA: TGTGCCAGCGGACCTTTACAGGGATCTAACTATGGCTACACCTTC.

This clonotype was detected only a few times. The rearrangement joins TRBV2 to TRBJ2-1; D possibly corresponds to TRBD1 (5 bases). This CDR3 has 12 amino acids. Looked up from germline, CDR1 is SNHLY and CDR2 is FYNNEI. Trimming cost V 11 bases and J 4 bases, with 12 bases left between them. CDR3 sequence (DNA): TGTGCCCTCCTGGGGCGTTACAATGAGCAGTTCTTC. Encoded protein: CALLGRYNEQFF.

This clonotype came up many times. The rearrangement joins TRBV19 to TRBJ2-7; perhaps TRBD2 as D (7 bases). Trimming removed 3 bases at V and 5 bases at J, with 17 bases between. From germline, CDR1 is LNHDA and CDR2 SQIVND (reference sequence). CDR3 length: 15 amino acids. CDR3 residues: CASSMVSGGRHEQYF. In DNA, the CDR3 is TGTGCCAGTAGTATGGTGTCGGGGGGCCGCCACGAGCAGTACTTC. The complete variable domain, with remaining parts taken from reference TRBV19 and TRBJ2-7, reads DGGITQSPKYLFRKEGQNVTLSCEQNLNHDAMYWYRQDPGQGLRLIYYSQIVNDFQKGDIAEGYSVSREKKESFPLTVTSAQKNPTAFYLCASSMVSGGRHEQYFGPGTRLTVT.

This clonotype has just a few counts. The chain combines TRBV11-2 with TRBJ2-4, with 8 bases lining up with TRBD2. Germline assignment: CDR1 SGHAT and CDR2 FQNNGV. This CDR3 is 20 amino acids long. V was clipped by 5 bases and J by 0 bases; unmatched bases: 18. The CDR3 region is CASSRRAGLEMTLAKNIQYF. The CDR3 nucleotides read TGTGCCAGCAGCCGGAGGGCGGGACTAGAAATGACCTTAGCCAAAAACATTCAGTACTTC.

This clonotype was seen ten or more times. This chain links TRBV5-1 with TRBJ1-1; D is unresolved. The CDR3 sequence is 15 residues long. Germline V lookup: CDR1 SGHRS, CDR2 YFSETQ. Trimming pared 0 bases from V and 6 bases from J, leaving 15 bases between. The CDR3 coding sequence is TGCGCCAGCAGCTTGGACATGGATCTCGTGCCTGAAGCTTTCTTT. Translated, it gives CASSLDMDLVPEAFF.

This clonotype was observed a few times. The genes are TRBV29-1 and TRBJ2-1, with 7 bases fitting TRBD1. V shed 2 bases and J 10 bases; nucleotides not matched to a gene: 2. CDR3 size: 11 residues. Germline-derived CDR1 and CDR2 are SQVTM and ANQGSEA. CDR3 loop: CSVERGGEQFF. The CDR3 nucleotides read TGCAGCGTTGAACGAGGGGGCGAGCAGTTCTTC.

This clonotype has a count of ten or more. The chain is built from TRBV4-1 and TRBJ1-2; D is unclear. With 0 bases removed from V and 2 bases from J, the gap between germline ends came to 7 bases. In germline, CDR1 is MGHRA, CDR2 YSYEKL. The CDR3 has 14 amino acids. The chain's CDR3 is CASSQDVQNYGYTF. CDR3 nucleotide sequence: TGCGCCAGCAGCCAAGATGTTCAGAACTATGGCTACACCTTC.

This clonotype was detected many times. The chain joins TRBV11-2 to TRBJ1-2; D not resolved. CDR1 and CDR2 from the germline V gene are SGHAT and FQNNGV. This CDR3 contains 14 residues. With 1 base removed from V and 2 bases from J, the gap between germline ends came to 8 bases. The CDR3 DNA sequence: TGTGCCAGCAGCTTAGTCGGCAGCAACTATGGCTACACCTTC. Encoded protein: CASSLVGSNYGYTF.

This clonotype was counted many times. The chain carries TRBV5-1 and TRBJ2-1; D is uncertain. Per germline, CDR1 SGHRS and CDR2 YFSETQ. The length of the CDR3 is 13 residues. V dropped 0 bases and J dropped 4 bases, with 5 bases sitting between them. The CDR3 DNA follows: TGCGCCAGCAGCTTGGGCATTTACAATGAGCAGTTCTTC. Its translation is CASSLGIYNEQFF.

In regard to this clonotype: An end of the junction differs from the germline gene, which may be a read error. V is TRBV12-3 or TRBV12-4 and J is TRBJ1-5; 8 bases map to TRBD1. The length of the CDR3 is 19 residues. CDR3 nucleotide sequence: TGTGCCATCAGTTTAGCCCAGACAGGGGTTTGGAACGTCAATCAGCCCCAGCATTTT. Protein product: CAISLAQTGVWNVNQPQHF.

At least ten counts were recorded for this clonotype. The genes are TRBV7-6 and TRBJ2-7; 9 bases agree with TRBD1. V lost 5 bases and J lost 4; bases outside the gene matches: 12. This CDR3 has 16 residues. CDR1 and CDR2 (germline): SGHVS, FNYEAQ. The CDR3 DNA is TGTGCCAGCAGCGACAGGTCGGGACAGGGATTGTACGAGCAGTACTTC. Translating gives CASSDRSGQGLYEQYF.

The chain uses TRBV12-3 or TRBV12-4 and TRBJ2-7; D is unresolved. This CDR3 contains 11 residues. V lost 8 bases, J lost 6 bases, and 11 bases lay in between. For the CDR3, the DNA is TGTGCCAGCGGATCTCTTGGCGAGCAGTACTTC. This encodes CASGSLGEQYF.

This clonotype was observed at least ten times. CDR3 amino acids: CASKDQDRITEAFF. The CDR3 region has the DNA TGCGCCAGCAAGGACCAAGACAGGATAACTGAAGCTTTCTTT. V usage is TRBV5-1 and J usage is TRBJ1-1; a weak D match, TRBD1 (6 bases). Trimming cost V 6 bases and J 5 bases, with 17 bases left between them. The CDR3 runs 14 residues. Germline V gives CDR1 SGHRS, CDR2 YFSETQ.